The 20 T cell receptor beta chains listed next were all sequenced from one sample in a study of beta chain features in type 1 diabetes. Every bit of the isolated RNA underwent reverse transcription, so sequencing read expressed TCRB transcripts. Sequenced by immunoSEQ multiplex PCR; TCRdb stores in-frame clones only, minus some. The sample contains 600,000 to 750,000 clones, around 12% of which appear only once. Broader study findings: When Type 1 diabetes patients were examined, their TCRB CDR3s proved moderately but significantly shorter in all four CD4+ subsets.

No antigen has been assigned to these receptors. Sequencing used naive CD4+ T cells from blood. These receptors came from a young man with type 1 diabetes.

This clone was seen a handful of times. The J gene is TRBJ1-4, the V gene TRBV2, with 8 positions matching TRBD1. Losses at the gene ends were 6 bases for V and 7 bases for J; bases not matched to a gene: 7. This CDR3 spans 14 amino acids. Germline CDR1 and CDR2: SNHLY and FYNNEI. This chain's CDR3 is CASRRTGTSEKLFF. The DNA for the CDR3 is TGTGCCAGCAGGAGGACAGGGACGAGTGAAAAACTGTTTTTT.

The CDR3: CAISALGIVGGESPLHF. The CDR3 DNA is TGTGCCATCAGTGCCCTTGGTATAGTGGGAGGCGAATCACCCCTCCACTTT. This chain links TRBV10-3 with TRBJ1-6, with no clear D. CDR1 ENHRY and CDR2 SYGVKD come from the germline V gene. Trimming removed 4 bases from V and 10 bases from J, with 23 bases in between. The CDR3 loop spans 17 amino acids.

A remark on this clone: The sample carries other DNA sequences with the same CDR3. The rearrangement joins TRBV18 to TRBJ2-7; a possible D gene is TRBD2 (6 bases). Per germline, CDR1 KGHSH and CDR2 LQKENI. Between the trimmed V and J ends, which lost 3 bases and 0 bases, there was a span of 9 bases. CDR3 size: 14 residues. The CDR3 DNA sequence: TGTGCCAGCTCACCTCTCGGGAGCTCCTACGAGCAGTACTTC. Its protein is CASSPLGSSYEQYF. Based on the CDR3 plus reference TRBV18 and TRBJ2-7, the full variable domain is NAGVMQNPRHLVRRRGQEARLRCSPMKGHSHVYWYRQLPEEGLKFMVYLQKENIIDESGMPKERFSAEFPKEGPSILRIQQVVRGDSAAYFCASSPLGSSYEQYFGPGTRLTVT.

This clone was seen more than once but under ten times. The genes are TRBV7-2 and TRBJ2-2; no clear D. Per germline, CDR1 SGHTA and CDR2 FQGNSA. The V end was cut by 10 bases, the J end by 6 bases, with 18 bases between. The CDR3 is made up of 14 amino acids. CDR3 loop: CANRPIISSGELFF. Written as DNA, the CDR3 is TGTGCCAACCGACCTATAATTTCCTCCGGGGAGCTGTTTTTT. The entire variable domain, with the rest obtained from reference TRBV7-2 and TRBJ2-2, is as follows: GAGVSQSPSNKVTEKGKDVELRCDPISGHTALYWYRQSLGQGLEFLIYFQGNSAPDKSGLPSDRFSAERTGGSVSTLTIQRTQQEDSAVYLCANRPIISSGELFFGEGSRLTVL.

This sequence joins TRBV29-1 and TRBJ1-5, with D possibly matching TRBD1 (6 bases). The CDR3 is 15 residues long. From germline, CDR1 is SQVTM and CDR2 ANQGSEA. Trimming removed 6 bases from V and 2 bases from J, with 17 bases in between. The CDR3 sequence is CSVQGGGGGNQPQHF. As DNA, the CDR3 is TGCAGCGTCCAAGGGGGGGGTGGTGGCAATCAGCCCCAGCATTTT. Full variable domain (rest looked up from reference TRBV29-1 and TRBJ1-5): SAVISQKPSRDICQRGTSLTIQCQVDSQVTMMFWYRQQPGQSLTLIATANQGSEATYESGFVIDKFPISRPNLTFSTLTVSNMSPEDSSIYLCSVQGGGGGNQPQHFGDGTRLSIL.

As to this clone: A junction end diverges from the germline sequence, so it may reflect a read error. The chain has TRBV7-2 and TRBJ2-1; no clear D gene. There are 12 residues in the CDR3. Per the germline V gene, CDR1 is SGHTA and CDR2 is FQGNSA. This CDR3 reads CSSTATYNEQFF. DNA of the CDR3: TGTTCCAGCACCGCTACCTACAATGAGCAGTTCTTC.

The CDR3 here is CASSLQGLDQPQHF. Written as DNA, the CDR3 is TGTGCCAGCAGCTTACAAGGGTTGGATCAGCCCCAGCATTTT. The V and J genes are TRBV7-9 and TRBJ1-5; D not resolved. The CDR3 is 14 residues long. Germline CDR1 and CDR2: SEHNR and FQNEAQ (reference sequence). The V and J ends lost 2 bases and 5 bases respectively, with 10 bases between them. Supplemented by reference TRBV7-9 and TRBJ1-5, the full variable domain reads DTGVSQNPRHKITKRGQNVTFRCDPISEHNRLYWYRQTLGQGPEFLTYFQNEAQLEKSRLLSDRFSAERPKGSFSTLEIQRTEQGDSAMYLCASSLQGLDQPQHFGDGTRLSIL.

This clone has just a few counts. The CDR3 sequence: CAISESRTGGEQYF. The CDR3 nucleotides are TGTGCCATCAGTGAGTCCCGGACAGGGGGCGAGCAGTACTTC. V is TRBV10-3 and J is TRBJ2-7, with 10 bases matching TRBD1. The CDR3 loop spans 14 amino acids. The germline gives CDR1 ENHRY, CDR2 SYGVKD. J gave up 6 bases and V 0 bases, and 2 bases lay outside the gene matches.

V usage is TRBV29-1 and J usage is TRBJ2-3; no reliable D call. The germline gives CDR1 SQVTM, CDR2 ANQGSEA. The V gene lost 3 bases and the J gene lost 0 bases, with 7 bases spanning the gap. The CDR3 runs to 13 residues. CDR3 DNA sequence: TGCAGCGTTGACCGACATAGCACAGATACGCAGTATTTT. Its protein product is CSVDRHSTDTQYF.

CDR3 in amino acids: CASSLGSNSPLHF. The CDR3 DNA follows: TGTGCCAGCAGCTTAGGCAGCAATTCACCCCTCCACTTT. The J gene is TRBJ1-6, the V gene TRBV7-9; D is unclear. V gave up 1 base and J gave up 7 bases, with 5 bases separating them. From germline, CDR1 is SEHNR and CDR2 FQNEAQ (reference sequence). This CDR3 has 13 amino acids.

V and J are TRBV7-2 and TRBJ1-2, with 8 bases fitting TRBD1. The CDR3 consists of 15 residues. V was pared by 4 bases and J by 6 bases, with 10 bases of the junction left unmatched. Germline V CDR1 and CDR2: SGHTA, FQGNSA. In nucleotides, the CDR3 is TGTGCCAGCAGCTCCTACACTGACAGGGGAAATGGCTACACCTTC. Protein product: CASSSYTDRGNGYTF.

V gene TRBV30 combines with J gene TRBJ1-2, with TRBD1 matching over 8 bases. CDR3 length: 14 residues. With V trimmed by 0 bases and J by 14 bases, 14 bases remained unmatched. Germline assignment: CDR1 GTSNPN and CDR2 SVGIG (reference sequence). The CDR3 bases are TGTGCCTGGAGTGTGGGACAGGAGTTTTTGGCTAAGACCTTC. Its protein is CAWSVGQEFLAKTF.

This clone was observed a handful of times. V usage is TRBV11-3 and J usage is TRBJ2-1; 13 bases align to TRBD2. V shed 7 bases and J 9 bases; nucleotides not matched to a gene: 6. The length of the CDR3 is 14 residues. Germline V gene sequence: CDR1 SGHNT, CDR2 YENEEA. CDR3: CASTPGLAGFEQFF. The CDR3 DNA reads as TGTGCCAGCACCCCGGGACTAGCGGGGTTTGAGCAGTTCTTC.

Only a few counts were recorded for this clone. The J gene is TRBJ2-7, the V gene TRBV5-4; D is unclear. This CDR3 has 14 residues. The germline V and J ends were trimmed by 0 bases and 2 bases, with 9 bases remaining between them. Germline CDR1 and CDR2: SGHNT and YYREEE (reference sequence). This CDR3 reads CASSLESFPYEQYF. The CDR3 DNA reads as TGTGCCAGCAGCTTGGAAAGTTTTCCCTACGAGCAGTACTTC.

The J gene is TRBJ2-2, the V gene TRBV19, with D perhaps TRBD1 or TRBD2 (5 bases each). From germline, CDR1 is LNHDA and CDR2 SQIVND (reference sequence). The CDR3 runs 14 residues. Deletions cut 3 bases from V and 6 bases from J, with 11 bases between. Here the CDR3 reads CASSIPGTAGELFF. The CDR3 DNA is TGTGCCAGTAGTATTCCAGGGACGGCCGGGGAGCTGTTTTTT.

J is TRBJ1-5 and V is TRBV13; possibly TRBD1 for D (5 bases). The V end was cut by 3 bases, the J end by 4 bases, with 19 bases between. The CDR3 covers 17 residues. Germline V CDR1 and CDR2: PRHDT, FYEKMQ (reference sequence). Here the CDR3 reads CASSFNPGRTGNQPQHF. The CDR3 nucleotides read TGTGCCAGCAGCTTTAATCCGGGACGGACCGGTAATCAGCCCCAGCATTTT.

In this sample, this clone turned up a few times. The rearrangement uses TRBV6-5 and TRBJ2-1, with D perhaps matching TRBD1 (5 bases). V gave up 9 bases and J gave up 3 bases, with 15 bases separating them. CDR3 size: 14 residues. Germline V lookup: CDR1 MNHEY, CDR2 SVGAGI. The CDR3 coding sequence is TGTGCCAGTAGCAGGGCTGTTCGCTACAATGAGCAGTTCTTC. It codes for CASSRAVRYNEQFF.

This clone was observed a few times. The chain has TRBV30 and TRBJ2-3, with TRBD2 identical over 14 bases. Trimming cost V 0 bases and J 2 bases; bases outside gene matches: 1. Germline V gene data show CDR1 as GTSNPN and CDR2 as SVGIG (reference sequence). The CDR3 has 16 amino acids. The CDR3 DNA follows: TGTGCCTGGAGTGTGGGACTAGCGGGGGTCACAGATACGCAGTATTTT. Encoded protein: CAWSVGLAGVTDTQYF.

This clone has only a few counts. V is TRBV10-3 and J is TRBJ1-1; 10 bases are shared with TRBD1. CDR1 is ENHRY and CDR2 is SYGVKD in the germline V gene. V dropped 4 bases and J dropped 2; count of bases not matched to a gene: 1. The CDR3 extends over 14 amino acids. The CDR3 region is CAISGTGGNTEAFF. The CDR3 coding sequence is TGTGCCATCAGTGGGACAGGGGGAAACACTGAAGCTTTCTTT.

This clone was seen a handful of times. J is TRBJ2-1 and V is TRBV19; tentatively, D is TRBD1 (5 bases). CDR1 is LNHDA and CDR2 is SQIVND in the germline V gene (reference sequence). The V end lost 6 bases, the J end lost 9 bases, and 15 bases lay between the germline ends. This CDR3 region has 13 residues. The CDR3 is CASRKPSGSEQFF. Here the CDR3 DNA reads TGTGCCAGTAGAAAGCCCTCAGGGTCTGAGCAGTTCTTC. Full variable domain (missing parts from reference TRBV19 and TRBJ2-1): DGGITQSPKYLFRKEGQNVTLSCEQNLNHDAMYWYRQDPGQGLRLIYYSQIVNDFQKGDIAEGYSVSREKKESFPLTVTSAQKNPTAFYLCASRKPSGSEQFFGPGTRLTVL.